This TCR beta chain was profiled in a study of long-term antiretroviral therapy in people with HIV. Treatment of all HIV participants took place in the United States. This CDR3 has 15 residues. Germline loops: CDR1 SEHNR, CDR2 FQNEAQ (reference sequence). Trimming pared 5 bases from V and 0 bases from J, leaving 11 bases between. Run at survey level, the immunoSEQ assay was version v3.0. Clones were read by immunoSEQ multiplex PCR, and TCRdb kept only the in-frame ones, dropping some. The sample includes tens of thousands of clones, more than 80% seen only once; the top ten take 18%. Material: unsorted PBMCs, obtained 0.5 years before starting antiretroviral therapy. This rearrangement joins TRBV7-9 to TRBJ2-1, with D possibly TRBD2 on 6 matching bases. This receptor was identified in a man between 40 and 49 years old with HIV. The CDR3 region is CASSPAGFSYNEQFF. In nucleotides, the CDR3 is TGTGCCAGCAGCCCCGCGGGGTTCTCCTACAATGAGCAGTTCTTC.